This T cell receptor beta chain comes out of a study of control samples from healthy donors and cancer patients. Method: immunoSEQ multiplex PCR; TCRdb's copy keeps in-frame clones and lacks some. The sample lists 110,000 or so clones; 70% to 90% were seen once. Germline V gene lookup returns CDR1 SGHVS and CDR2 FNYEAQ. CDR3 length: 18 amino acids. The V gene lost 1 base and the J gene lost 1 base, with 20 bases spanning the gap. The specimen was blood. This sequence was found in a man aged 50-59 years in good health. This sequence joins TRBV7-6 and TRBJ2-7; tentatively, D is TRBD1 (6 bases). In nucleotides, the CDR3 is TGTGCCAGCAGCTTAGGAAACAGGGAAACCTTCGGATCCTACGAGCAGTACTTC. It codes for CASSLGNRETFGSYEQYF.